These T cell receptor beta chains were read from a single sample in a study of cytomegalovirus exposure and HLA in healthy donors. Using immunoSEQ multiplex PCR, the repertoire was profiled, and TCRdb retains in-frame clones only, with some absent. The sample's table shows approximately 71,000 clones. Sequencing was done on a sample of PBMCs. All receptors derive from a female donor in good health and CMV-seropositive. The CDR3 runs from the conserved cysteine through the conserved F or W. The order of the fields is D gene, V gene, J gene, CDR3 DNA, CDR3 protein. The D gene is left open where the match is weak.

D: -; V: TRBV6-1; J: TRBJ1-1; DNA: TGTGCCAGCAGTGTCAGGTCTGATACTGAAGCTTTCTTT; CDR3: CASSVRSDTEAFF
D: TRBD2; V: TRBV28; J: TRBJ2-7; DNA: TGTGCCAGCAGTTTTATGCTTGGGGCGGGAGAAGGTTACGAGCAGTACTTC; CDR3: CASSFMLGAGEGYEQYF
D: -; V: TRBV7-3; J: TRBJ2-5; DNA: TGTGCCAGCAGCTTAACGACGGGTCAGGAGACCCAGTACTTC; CDR3: CASSLTTGQETQYF
D: TRBD1; V: TRBV18; J: TRBJ1-1; DNA: TGTGCCAGCTCACCTCAGGGGGCGCGTACTGAAGCTTTCTTT; CDR3: CASSPQGARTEAFF
D: -; V: TRBV6-1; J: TRBJ1-5; DNA: TGTGCCAGCAGTGAAGTGGGAGGGGTGGCTCAGCCCCAGCATTTT; CDR3: CASSEVGGVAQPQHF
D: TRBD1; V: TRBV7-2; J: TRBJ1-2; DNA: TGTGCCAGCAGCTTAGTCCAGGGGGCCTATGGCTACACCTTC; CDR3: CASSLVQGAYGYTF
D: TRBD2; V: TRBV5-6; J: TRBJ2-7; DNA: TGTGCCAGCAGCTCTAGCGGGAGCCTCTACGAGCAGTACTTC; CDR3: CASSSSGSLYEQYF
D: -; V: TRBV7-2; J: TRBJ2-4; DNA: TGTGCCAGCAGCTTCGGGAGTGGGGTCAAAAACATTCAGTACTTC; CDR3: CASSFGSGVKNIQYF
D: -; V: TRBV19; J: TRBJ1-5; DNA: TGTGCCAGTAGTATAGCGCGGGGATTCAATCAGCCCCAGCATTTT; CDR3: CASSIARGFNQPQHF
D: -; V: TRBV18; J: TRBJ1-1; DNA: TGTGCCAGCTCACCACCCGGGAACACTGAAGCTTTCTTT; CDR3: CASSPPGNTEAFF
D: TRBD1; V: TRBV18; J: TRBJ1-2; DNA: TGTGCCAGCTCACCGTGGGACAGGGGTTCAGGTGGCTACACCTTC; CDR3: CASSPWDRGSGGYTF
D: TRBD1; V: TRBV5-1; J: TRBJ2-7; DNA: TGCGCCAGCAGCAGTGACCCCGGGACAGCCGGCGAGCAGTACTTC; CDR3: CASSSDPGTAGEQYF
D: TRBD1; V: TRBV18; J: TRBJ1-1; DNA: TGTGCCAGCTCAGCCCGACCGGGACAGACGAACACTGAAGCTTTCTTT; CDR3: CASSARPGQTNTEAFF
D: -; V: TRBV18; J: TRBJ2-1; DNA: TGTGCCAGCTCAGCACTAGCACGGTCCTACAATGAGCAGTTCTTC; CDR3: CASSALARSYNEQFF
D: TRBD1; V: TRBV5-1; J: TRBJ1-4; DNA: TGCGCCAGCAGCGGAGGACAGGTGGGGAATGAAAAACTGTTTTTT; CDR3: CASSGGQVGNEKLFF
D: -; V: TRBV4-1; J: TRBJ1-6; DNA: TGCGCCAGCAGCCACCTTAAGACAGCGAGCTCCTATAATTCACCCCTCCACTTT; CDR3: CASSHLKTASSYNSPLHF
D: -; V: TRBV2; J: TRBJ1-2; DNA: TGTGCCAGCAGTGGGTTCAGGGTCGACTATGGCTACACCTTC; CDR3: CASSGFRVDYGYTF
D: -; V: TRBV18; J: TRBJ2-7; DNA: TGTGCCAGCTCACCGCGGCGGGACGGAGCCTACGAGCAGTACTTC; CDR3: CASSPRRDGAYEQYF
D: TRBD1; V: TRBV4-2; J: TRBJ2-5; DNA: TGTGCCAGCAGCCGAGGACAGGAACAAGAGACCCAGTACTTC; CDR3: CASSRGQEQETQYF
D: TRBD2; V: TRBV4-3; J: TRBJ2-3; DNA: TGCGCCAGCAGCCAAGATTTGTATAGCGGGGGGGGCACAGATACGCAGTATTTT; CDR3: CASSQDLYSGGGTDTQYF
D: -; V: TRBV18; J: TRBJ2-1; DNA: TGTGCCAGCTCACGTTGGTCTGAACAGGATAGCCATGAGCAGTTCTTC; CDR3: CASSRWSEQDSHEQFF
D: TRBD1; V: TRBV7-7; J: TRBJ2-5; DNA: TGTGCTAGCAGCCAGGGGGCCCAAGAGACCCAGTACTTC; CDR3: CASSQGAQETQYF
D: TRBD1; V: TRBV29-1; J: TRBJ2-7; DNA: TGCAGCGTTTCCCGGACAGGGGGTCTATACGAGCAGTACTTC; CDR3: CSVSRTGGLYEQYF
D: TRBD1; V: TRBV10-3; J: TRBJ2-7; DNA: TGTGCCATCCGGGACAGGGCAGGATACGAGCAGTACTTC; CDR3: CAIRDRAGYEQYF
D: TRBD2; V: TRBV6-5; J: TRBJ2-5; DNA: TGTGCCAGCAGTGGGGGGGGAGTGGGGACCCAGTACTTC; CDR3: CASSGGGVGTQYF
D: -; V: TRBV29-1; J: TRBJ1-2; DNA: TGCAGCGTTGAGTGGGGGGGGAACAACTATGGCTACACCTTC; CDR3: CSVEWGGNNYGYTF
D: -; V: TRBV4-2; J: TRBJ1-2; DNA: TGTGCCAGCAGCCACTTTGACAGTAACTATGGCTACACCTTC; CDR3: CASSHFDSNYGYTF
D: -; V: TRBV6-5; J: TRBJ1-1; DNA: TGTGCCAGCAGTTACCGAACAGGGAGGGAGGAAGCTTTCTTT; CDR3: CASSYRTGREEAFF
D: TRBD2; V: TRBV5-1; J: TRBJ2-2; DNA: TGCGCCAGCAAAGCGGGAGGGAACACCGGGGAGCTGTTTTTT; CDR3: CASKAGGNTGELFF
D: -; V: TRBV6-5; J: TRBJ2-3; DNA: TGTGCCAGCAGCCCAGGGTTCTCAGATACGCAGTATTTT; CDR3: CASSPGFSDTQYF
D: -; V: TRBV15; J: TRBJ1-4; DNA: TGTGCCACCAGCAGAGATGGGGCCTACGGTAATGAAAAACTGTTTTTT; CDR3: CATSRDGAYGNEKLFF
D: TRBD1; V: TRBV7-9; J: TRBJ2-6; DNA: TGTGCCAGCAGCTTAGGGGGGGGACAGGGCAAAACTGGGGCCAACGTCCTGACTTTC; CDR3: CASSLGGGQGKTGANVLTF
D: -; V: TRBV5-1; J: TRBJ1-6; DNA: TGCGCCAGCAGGCGACAGGCAGAACCACTCTATAATTCACCCCTCCACTTT; CDR3: CASRRQAEPLYNSPLHF
D: TRBD1; V: TRBV14; J: TRBJ2-5; DNA: TGTGCCAGCAGCCAGAACAGGGGTGAGAACCAGTACTTC; CDR3: CASSQNRGENQYF
D: TRBD2; V: TRBV11-2; J: TRBJ2-1; DNA: TGTGCCAGCAGCTCCCAGGGCGGGAGGGGACAATGGGAGCAGTTCTTC; CDR3: CASSSQGGRGQWEQFF
D: -; V: TRBV19; J: TRBJ2-3; DNA: TGTGCCAGTAGTTCACACACAGATACGCAGTATTTT; CDR3: CASSSHTDTQYF
D: TRBD2; V: TRBV7-2; J: TRBJ2-7; DNA: TGTGCCAGCAGCCCGAGGACTAGCGGGAGGGCCCCCGAAGAGCAGTACTTC; CDR3: CASSPRTSGRAPEEQYF
D: TRBD1; V: TRBV28; J: TRBJ2-7; DNA: TGTGCCAGCAGTTTAAACCAGGGGGCCTACGAGCAGTACTTC; CDR3: CASSLNQGAYEQYF
D: -; V: TRBV7-9; J: TRBJ1-3; DNA: TGTGCCAGCAGCCCCTGGCAGGGCGGGGTCTCTGGAAACACCATATATTTT; CDR3: CASSPWQGGVSGNTIYF
D: TRBD2; V: TRBV5-1; J: TRBJ2-2; DNA: TGCGCCAGCAGCCCGCGGACTAGCGGGGGCTATCAGGCCGGGGAGCTGTTTTTT; CDR3: CASSPRTSGGYQAGELFF